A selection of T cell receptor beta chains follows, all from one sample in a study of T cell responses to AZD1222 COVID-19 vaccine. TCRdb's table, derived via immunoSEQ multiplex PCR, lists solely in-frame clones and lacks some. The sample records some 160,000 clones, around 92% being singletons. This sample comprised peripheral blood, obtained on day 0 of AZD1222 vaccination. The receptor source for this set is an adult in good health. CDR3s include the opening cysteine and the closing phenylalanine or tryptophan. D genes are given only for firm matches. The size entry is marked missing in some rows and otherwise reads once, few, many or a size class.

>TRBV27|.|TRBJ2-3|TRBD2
TGTGCCAGCAGTTTATTAGGACTAGCGGGGGGGGGCGCGGATACGCAGTATTTT
CASSLLGLAGGGADTQYF
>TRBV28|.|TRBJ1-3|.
TGTGCCAGCAGTCTCACTTCCGGTTACGGAAACACCATATATTTT
CASSLTSGYGNTIYF
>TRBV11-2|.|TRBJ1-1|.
TGTGCCAGCAGCTCTCAGGGCGGGGGCACTGAAGCTTTCTTT
CASSSQGGGTEAFF
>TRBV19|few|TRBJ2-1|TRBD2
TGTGCCAGTAGTAACGGGGGGGACTACAATGAGCAGTTCTTC
CASSNGGDYNEQFF
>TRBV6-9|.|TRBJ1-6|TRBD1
TGTGCCAGCAGTTCCCCAGGGGGGCAGAGCCTTCAGAGTTATAATTCACCCCTCCACTTT
CASSSPGGQSLQSYNSPLHF
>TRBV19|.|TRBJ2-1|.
TGTGCCAGTAGTACCAGAAACAATGAGCAGTTCTTC
CASSTRNNEQFF
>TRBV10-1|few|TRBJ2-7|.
TGCGCCAGCAGAGAGACGATATTAACCTACGAGCAGTACTTC
CASRETILTYEQYF
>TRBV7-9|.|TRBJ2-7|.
TGTGCCAGCAGCTCTCCAAACAGAAGCTCCTACGAGCAGTACTTC
CASSSPNRSSYEQYF
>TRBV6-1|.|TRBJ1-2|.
TGTGCCAGCAGTGAAGGTCTGGGGCCTAACTATGGCTACACCTTC
CASSEGLGPNYGYTF
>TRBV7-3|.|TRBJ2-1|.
TGTGCCAGCAGCTTAATACAACAGGGCCAGCAGTTCTTC
CASSLIQQGQQFF
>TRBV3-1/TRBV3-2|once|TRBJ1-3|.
TGTGCCAGCAGCCAAGCCACGGGGTGGGCATCTGGAAACACCATATATTTT
CASSQATGWASGNTIYF
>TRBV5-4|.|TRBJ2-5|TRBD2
TGTGCCAGCAGCCCCCGGACTAGCGGGGACCAAGAGACCCAGTACTTC
CASSPRTSGDQETQYF
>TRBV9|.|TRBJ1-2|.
TGTGCCAGCAGCGTAGGGCGGGATAAGAGAGGTGGCTACACCTTC
CASSVGRDKRGGYTF
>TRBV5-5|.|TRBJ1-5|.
TGTGCCAGCAGCTTGGGGGTTGGGGGCAATCAGCCCCAGCATTTT
CASSLGVGGNQPQHF
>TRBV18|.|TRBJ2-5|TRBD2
TGTGCCAGCTCGACAAGCGGGGGGCCGAAAGAGACCCAGTACTTC
CASSTSGGPKETQYF
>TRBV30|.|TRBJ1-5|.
TGTGCCTGGGGCAGGTCCTCCTATCAGCCCCAGCATTTT
CAWGRSSYQPQHF
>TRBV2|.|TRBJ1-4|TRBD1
TGTGCCAGCACGGTTCAGGGGGGGGAAAAACTGTTTTTT
CASTVQGGEKLFF
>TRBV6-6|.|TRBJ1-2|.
TGTGCCAGCAGTTCATCTCTTCGTAACTATGGCTACACCTTC
CASSSSLRNYGYTF
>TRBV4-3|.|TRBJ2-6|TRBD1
TGCGCCAGCAGCCACCGGGACAGCCCGTTCTCTGGGGCCAACGTCCTGACTTTC
CASSHRDSPFSGANVLTF
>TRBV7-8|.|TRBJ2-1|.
TGTGCCAGCAGCTTAGCCGCGGGGACAGAACATACATCCTACAATGAGCAGTTCTTC
CASSLAAGTEHTSYNEQFF
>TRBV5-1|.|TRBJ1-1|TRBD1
TGCGCCAGCAGCCAAAGGGACAGTGAAGCTTTCTTT
CASSQRDSEAFF
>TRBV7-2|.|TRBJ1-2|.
TGTGCCAGCAGCTTAATGCGGCAGACCTATGGCTACACCTTC
CASSLMRQTYGYTF
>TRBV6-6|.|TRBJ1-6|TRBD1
TGTGCCAGCAGCCAGGGACAGGGGTATTCACCCCTCCACTTT
CASSQGQGYSPLHF
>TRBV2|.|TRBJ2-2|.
TGTGCCAGCACTAACAGGGAGGATATCGGGGAGCTGTTTTTT
CASTNREDIGELFF